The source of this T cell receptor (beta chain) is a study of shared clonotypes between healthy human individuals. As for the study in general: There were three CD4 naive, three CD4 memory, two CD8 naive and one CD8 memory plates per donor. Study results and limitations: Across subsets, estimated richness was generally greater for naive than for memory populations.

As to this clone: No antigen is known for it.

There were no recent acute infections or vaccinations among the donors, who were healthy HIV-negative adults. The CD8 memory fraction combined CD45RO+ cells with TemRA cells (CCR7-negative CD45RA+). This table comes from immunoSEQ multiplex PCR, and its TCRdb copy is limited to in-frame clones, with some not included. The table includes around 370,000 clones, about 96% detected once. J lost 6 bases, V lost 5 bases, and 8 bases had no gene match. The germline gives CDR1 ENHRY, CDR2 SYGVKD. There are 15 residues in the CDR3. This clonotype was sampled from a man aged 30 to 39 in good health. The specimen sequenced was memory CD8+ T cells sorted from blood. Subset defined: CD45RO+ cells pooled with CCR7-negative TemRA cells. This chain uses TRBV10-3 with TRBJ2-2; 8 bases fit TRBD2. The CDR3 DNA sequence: TGTGCCATCAGTCCGGCAAGCGGGAGTTCCGGGGAGCTGTTTTTT. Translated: CAISPASGSSGELFF.